The clone carrying this T cell receptor beta chain was counted only a few times. Germline V lookup: CDR1 SQVTM, CDR2 ANQGSEA. V was trimmed by 2 bases and J by 2 bases, leaving 21 bases between them. CDR3 size: 17 residues. The TCR beta library used iRepertoire HTBI primers with Arm-PCR amplification of CDR3. A single record per CDR3 protein comes from TCRdb applying MiXCR to the multiplex PCR reads. The sample includes roughly 350,000 distinct CDR3 sequences, around 15% of them seen just once. This specimen belongs to a study of regulatory T cells in long-lasting Graves disease. As for time point: newly diagnosed GD, antithyroid drugs for less than 3 months. The TCR library used RNA extracted from PBMCs. The sample also formed part of further work on T cells in Graves' hyperthyroidism and ophthalmopathy. From that paper: Each patient was aged 18 to 65 and had newly diagnosed hyperthyroidism of under 2 months' duration.

This chain connects TRBV29-1 to TRBJ2-5; tentatively, D is TRBD1 (6 bases). The sequenced sample was peripheral blood mononuclear cells (PBMCs), obtained at new diagnosis, from a patient treated with antithyroid drugs. This receptor was taken from a woman under 30 with Graves disease. CDR3: CSVEPQARDKVQETQYF. The CDR3 DNA follows: TGCAGCGTTGAACCCCAAGCCCGGGACAAAGTTCAAGAGACCCAGTACTTC.